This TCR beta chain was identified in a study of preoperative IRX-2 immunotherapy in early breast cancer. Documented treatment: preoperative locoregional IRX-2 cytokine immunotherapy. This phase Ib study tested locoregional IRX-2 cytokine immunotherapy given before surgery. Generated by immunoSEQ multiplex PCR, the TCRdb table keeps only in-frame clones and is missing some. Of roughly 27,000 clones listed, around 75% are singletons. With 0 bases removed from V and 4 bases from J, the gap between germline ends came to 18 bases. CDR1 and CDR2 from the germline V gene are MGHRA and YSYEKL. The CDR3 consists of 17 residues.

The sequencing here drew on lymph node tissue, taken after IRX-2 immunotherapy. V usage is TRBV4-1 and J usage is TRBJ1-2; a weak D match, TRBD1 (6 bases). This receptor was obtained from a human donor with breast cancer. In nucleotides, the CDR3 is TGCGCCAGCAGCCAAGACGGGACACTTAAGGTTTTCTATGGCTACACCTTC. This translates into CASSQDGTLKVFYGYTF.